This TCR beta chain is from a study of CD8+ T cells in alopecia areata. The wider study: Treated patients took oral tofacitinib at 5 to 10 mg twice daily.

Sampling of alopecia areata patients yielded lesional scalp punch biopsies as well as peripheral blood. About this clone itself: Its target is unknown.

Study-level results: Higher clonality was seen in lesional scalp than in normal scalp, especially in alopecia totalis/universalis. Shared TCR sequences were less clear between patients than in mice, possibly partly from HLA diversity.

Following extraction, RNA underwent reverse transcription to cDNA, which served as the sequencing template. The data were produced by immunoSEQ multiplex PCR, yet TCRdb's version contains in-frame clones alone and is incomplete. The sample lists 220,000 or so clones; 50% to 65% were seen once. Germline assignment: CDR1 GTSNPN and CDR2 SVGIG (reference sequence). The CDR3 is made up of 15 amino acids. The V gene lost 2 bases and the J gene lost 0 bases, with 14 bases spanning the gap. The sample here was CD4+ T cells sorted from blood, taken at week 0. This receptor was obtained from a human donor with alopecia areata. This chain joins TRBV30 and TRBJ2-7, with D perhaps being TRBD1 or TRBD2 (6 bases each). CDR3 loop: CAWSRTGGRSYEQYF. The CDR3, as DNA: TGTGCCTGGAGTCGAACCGGGGGCCGCTCCTACGAGCAGTACTTC.